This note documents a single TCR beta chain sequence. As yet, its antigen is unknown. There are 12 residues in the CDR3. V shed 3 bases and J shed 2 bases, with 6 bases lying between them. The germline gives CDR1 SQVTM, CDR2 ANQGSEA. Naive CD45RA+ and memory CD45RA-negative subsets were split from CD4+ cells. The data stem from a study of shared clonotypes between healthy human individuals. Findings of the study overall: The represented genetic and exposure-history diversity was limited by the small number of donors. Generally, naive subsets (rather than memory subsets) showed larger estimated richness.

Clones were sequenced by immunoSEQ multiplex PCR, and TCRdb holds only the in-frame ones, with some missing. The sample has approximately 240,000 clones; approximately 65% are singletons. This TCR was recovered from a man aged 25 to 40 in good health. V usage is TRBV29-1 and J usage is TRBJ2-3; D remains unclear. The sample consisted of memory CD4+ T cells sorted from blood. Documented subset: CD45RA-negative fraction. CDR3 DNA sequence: TGCAGCGTTGACCGAAACACAGATACGCAGTATTTT. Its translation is CSVDRNTDTQYF.